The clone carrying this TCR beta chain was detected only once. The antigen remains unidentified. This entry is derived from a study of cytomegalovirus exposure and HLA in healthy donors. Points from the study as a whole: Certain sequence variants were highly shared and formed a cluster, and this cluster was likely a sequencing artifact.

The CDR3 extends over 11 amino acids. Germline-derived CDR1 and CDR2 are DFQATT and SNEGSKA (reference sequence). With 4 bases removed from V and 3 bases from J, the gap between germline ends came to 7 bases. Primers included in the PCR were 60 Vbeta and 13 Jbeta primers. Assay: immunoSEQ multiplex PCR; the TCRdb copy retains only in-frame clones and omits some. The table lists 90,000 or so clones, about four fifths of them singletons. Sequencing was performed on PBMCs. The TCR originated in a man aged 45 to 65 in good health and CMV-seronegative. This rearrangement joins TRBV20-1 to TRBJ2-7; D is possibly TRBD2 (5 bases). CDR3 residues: CSANRDYEQYF. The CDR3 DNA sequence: TGCAGTGCTAACCGGGACTACGAGCAGTACTTC.